This TCR beta chain was sequenced in a study of T-cell reconstitution after alpha-beta-depleted transplantation in children (dated by TCRdb to the mid-2010s). Study-wide context: Using TCR repertoire profiling, the study quantitatively followed how T-cell immune reconstitution unfolded in children after TCRalphabeta/CD19-depleted allogeneic hematopoietic cell transplantation.

The library was prepared using PCR. Sequencing took place on an Illumina HiSeq 2500. To normalize quantification of the TCRbeta repertoire, the TCR libraries were built with molecular barcoding that relied on unique molecular identifiers. TCRdb reran the public reads through fastp at Q25 and MiXCR, keeping productive beta chains. Each entry is one CDR3 protein sequence, shown with its most common DNA and genes. The sample table shows around 600,000 distinct CDR3 sequences, and about 10% are seen once. The ten biggest clones cover about 4% of the sample. V sheds 5 bases and J sheds 4 bases, leaving 10 bases between their ends. From a lookup of the germline V gene (reference sequence), CDR1 and CDR2 are MNHEY and SMNVEV. Its CDR3 holds 13 amino acids, cysteine through phenylalanine. Just the 39-base CDR3 DNA is kept, in frame starting at base 1. This clonotype turned up a few times. Its cognate antigen has yet to be identified. Base qualities are not provided; no much larger clone lies one nucleotide away.

This receptor was obtained from a human donor who donated a stem cell graft to a child with acute myeloid leukemia. The sample consisted of PBMCs from the stem cell graft donor, taken from the stem cell graft. The receptor chain draws on TRBV27 and TRBJ2-3, with no confident D gene call. For the CDR3, the sequence is CASSPIVSDTQYF. The nucleotide sequence is TGTGCCAGCAGTCCTATTGTTTCAGATACGCAGTATTTT.